This is a list of T cell receptor beta chains from one sample in a study of blood T cell repertoires in COVID-19. TCRdb keeps only in-frame clones here, not all; method: immunoSEQ multiplex PCR. The sample lists around 190,000 clones; nearly 90% were seen once. Sequenced input: peripheral blood. The receptors come from a man in his forties or fifties with COVID-19, enrolled during active disease. CDR3s include the opening cysteine and the closing phenylalanine or tryptophan. Fields, in order: clone size, D gene, V gene, J gene, CDR3 protein, CDR3 DNA. The D gene is left open where the match is weak. Some rows have no size entry. The others give once, few or many, or a class for an expanded clone.

>.|.|TRBV11-2|TRBJ2-2
CASSLGRGVTGELFF
TGTGCCAGCAGCTTAGGCAGGGGGGTCACCGGGGAGCTGTTTTTT
>.|.|TRBV5-1|TRBJ2-2
CASKGTTGLTGELFF
TGCGCCAGCAAGGGGACAACGGGGCTAACCGGGGAGCTGTTTTTT
>once|TRBD1|TRBV30|TRBJ1-2
CAWRGTGDGYTF
TGTGCCTGGAGGGGGACAGGGGATGGCTACACCTTC
>.|.|TRBV20-1|TRBJ2-5
CSASLTGHSGETQYF
TGCAGTGCTAGTCTGACAGGCCATTCAGGAGAGACCCAGTACTTC
>.|.|TRBV3-1/TRBV3-2|TRBJ2-2
CASSQVGRGTGELFF
TGTGCCAGCAGCCAAGTAGGGAGAGGTACCGGGGAGCTGTTTTTT
>.|TRBD2|TRBV2|TRBJ2-1
CASSRLAGPNEQFF
TGTGCCAGCAGTCGACTAGCGGGACCGAATGAGCAGTTCTTC
>.|.|TRBV12-3/TRBV12-4|TRBJ1-5
CASSREGNQPQHF
TGTGCCAGCAGTCGCGAGGGCAATCAGCCCCAGCATTTT
>.|TRBD1|TRBV7-8|TRBJ1-4
CASSLAGTGGFSEKLFF
TGTGCCAGCAGCTTAGCCGGGACAGGGGGCTTTTCTGAAAAACTGTTTTTT
>once|.|TRBV28|TRBJ1-5
CASSLEREAFRPQHF
.
>.|.|TRBV5-1|TRBJ2-3
CASSLAGGEATRFF
TGCGCCAGCAGCTTGGCCGGCGGGGAGGCCACGAGGTTTTTT